This T cell receptor (beta chain) was identified during a study of shared clonotypes between healthy human individuals. The input for sorted-subset replicate PCRs was about 210 ng DNA, tens of thousands of T cell genomes. Assay used: immunoSEQ multiplex PCR; TCRdb lists only in-frame clones, some missing. The sample has approximately 400,000 clones; roughly 96% are singletons. All of the donors resided in Nashville, Tennessee, and each was a Caucasian adult. What CD8 memory combined were CD45RO+ cells and CCR7-negative CD45RA+ TemRA cells. Overall study findings and caveats: Memory subsets generally showed smaller estimated richness than naive subsets did.

Details on this clone: Antigen specificity is unknown.

Trimming cost V 1 base and J 7 bases, with 17 bases left between them. CDR3 size: 16 residues. The V gene's germline CDR1 is LGHNA and CDR2 YNFKEQ. The sample comprised memory CD8+ T cells sorted from blood. Subset given: CD45RO+ cells pooled with CCR7-negative TemRA cells. The chain uses TRBV4-2 and TRBJ1-5; perhaps TRBD1 as D (6 bases). This clonotype originated in a man aged 30 to 45 in good health. This CDR3 reads CASSQADRGGPQPQHF. The CDR3, as DNA: TGTGCCAGCAGCCAAGCGGACAGAGGGGGACCACAGCCCCAGCATTTT.